This T cell receptor beta chain came from a study of radiotherapy plus CTLA-4 blockade in lung cancer. Study-wide context: There were objective responses in 15% to 20% of patients, and roughly 33% had disease control.

Sequencing used immunoSEQ multiplex PCR; TCRdb keeps in-frame clones, though not all of them. The sample has 35,000 to 40,000 clones, 85% seen once. The source was peripheral blood, collected from a patient treated with radiotherapy plus ipilimumab. The sequence derives from a human donor with non-small cell lung cancer who had stable disease on radiotherapy plus ipilimumab.

CDR3 loop: CSVARPAENTEAFF. CDR3 DNA: TGCAGCGTCGCCAGGCCGGCCGAGAACACTGAAGCTTTCTTT. The chain uses TRBV29-1 and TRBJ1-1; the D is unclear. This CDR3 has 14 residues. The germline V gene encodes CDR1 SQVTM and CDR2 ANQGSEA. With 6 bases removed from V and 1 base from J, the gap between germline ends came to 15 bases.